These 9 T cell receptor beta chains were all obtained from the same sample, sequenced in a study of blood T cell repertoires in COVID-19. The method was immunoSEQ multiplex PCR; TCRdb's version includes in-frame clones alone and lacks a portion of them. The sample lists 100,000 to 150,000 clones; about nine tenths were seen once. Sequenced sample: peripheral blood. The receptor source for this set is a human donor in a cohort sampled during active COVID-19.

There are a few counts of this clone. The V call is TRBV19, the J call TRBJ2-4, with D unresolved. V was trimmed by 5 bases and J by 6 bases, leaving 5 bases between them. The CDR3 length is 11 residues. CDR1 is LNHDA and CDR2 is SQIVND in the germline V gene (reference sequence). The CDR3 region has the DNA TGTGCCAGTAGTGTGGCAAACATTCAGTACTTC. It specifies CASSVANIQYF.

The CDR3 region is CASSLGGQNTEAFF. The CDR3 nucleotides are TGTGCCAGCAGTCTAGGGGGCCAGAACACTGAAGCTTTCTTT. The chain has TRBV3-1 (or the pseudogene TRBV3-2) and TRBJ1-1, with TRBD1 identical over 7 bases. Per germline, CDR1 LGHDT and CDR2 YNNKEL (reference sequence). This CDR3 contains 14 residues. With V trimmed by 6 bases and J by 1 base, 5 bases remained unmatched.

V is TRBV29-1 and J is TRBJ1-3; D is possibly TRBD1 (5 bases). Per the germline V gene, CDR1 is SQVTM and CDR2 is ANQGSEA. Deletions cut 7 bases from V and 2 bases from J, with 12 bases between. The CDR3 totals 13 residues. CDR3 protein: CSARGLTGNTIYF. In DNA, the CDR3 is TGCAGCGCCCGGGGGTTAACTGGAAACACCATATATTTT.

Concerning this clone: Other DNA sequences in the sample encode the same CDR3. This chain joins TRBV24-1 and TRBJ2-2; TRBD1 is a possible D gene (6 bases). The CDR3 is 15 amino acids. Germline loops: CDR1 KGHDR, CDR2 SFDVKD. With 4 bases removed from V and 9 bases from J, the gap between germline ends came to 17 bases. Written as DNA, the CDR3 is TGTGCCACCAGTGACCGGACAGCTATACACCGGGAGCTGTTTTTT. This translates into CATSDRTAIHRELFF.

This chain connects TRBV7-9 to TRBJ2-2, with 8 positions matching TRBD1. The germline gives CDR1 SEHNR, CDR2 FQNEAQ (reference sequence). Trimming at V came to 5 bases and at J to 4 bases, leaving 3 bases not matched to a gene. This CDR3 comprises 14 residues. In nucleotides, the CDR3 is TGTGCCAGCAGCCCGGACAGGGTCACCGGGGAGCTGTTTTTT. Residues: CASSPDRVTGELFF.

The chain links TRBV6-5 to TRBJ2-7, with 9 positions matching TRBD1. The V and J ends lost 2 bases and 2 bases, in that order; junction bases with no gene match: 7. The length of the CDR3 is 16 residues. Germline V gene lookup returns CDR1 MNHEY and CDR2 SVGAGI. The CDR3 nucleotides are TGTGCCAGCAGTTACGATGGACAGGGGTCGGCCTACGAGCAGTACTTC. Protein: CASSYDGQGSAYEQYF.

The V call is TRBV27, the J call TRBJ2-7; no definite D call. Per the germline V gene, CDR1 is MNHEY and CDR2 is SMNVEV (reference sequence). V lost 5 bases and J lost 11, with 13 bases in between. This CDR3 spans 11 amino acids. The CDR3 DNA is TGTGCCAGCAGTATTTCGGCCCGGGAGTACTTC. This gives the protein CASSISAREYF.

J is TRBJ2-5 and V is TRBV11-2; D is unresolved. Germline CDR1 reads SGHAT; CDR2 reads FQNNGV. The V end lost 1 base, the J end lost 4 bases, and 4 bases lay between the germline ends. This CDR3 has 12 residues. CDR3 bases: TGTGCCAGCAGCTTAGGTAGAGAGACCCAGTACTTC. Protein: CASSLGRETQYF.

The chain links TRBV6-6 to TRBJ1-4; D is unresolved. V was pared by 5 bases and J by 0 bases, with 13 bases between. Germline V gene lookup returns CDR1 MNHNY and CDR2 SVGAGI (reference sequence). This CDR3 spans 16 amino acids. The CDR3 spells CASSQVHRATNEKLFF. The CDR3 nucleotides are TGTGCCAGCAGTCAAGTCCACAGAGCAACTAATGAAAAACTGTTTTTT.